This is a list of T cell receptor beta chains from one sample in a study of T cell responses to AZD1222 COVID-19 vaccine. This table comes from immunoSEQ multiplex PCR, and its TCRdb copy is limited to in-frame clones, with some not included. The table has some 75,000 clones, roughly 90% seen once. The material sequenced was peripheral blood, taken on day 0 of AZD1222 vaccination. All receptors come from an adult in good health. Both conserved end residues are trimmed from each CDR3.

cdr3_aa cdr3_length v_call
ASMGTGGSPLH 11 TRBV6-5
ASSSGVLVHEQY 12 TRBV7-9
ASSFIGGAYNEQF 13 TRBV5-1
ASSLGIQAVSGNTIY 15 TRBV5-4
ASTGTETYEQY 11 TRBV28
ASSFPQAGANSPLH 14 TRBV28
ASSSTGAGNTIY 12 TRBV28
ASSLARPTDTQY 12 TRBV5-1
ASSLERSDPLRDTQY 15 TRBV5-8
ASSYSGGGRDSPLH 14 TRBV6-5
ASSRLAGGRWETQY 14 TRBV3-1/TRBV3-2
ASSLGQAPNQPQH 13 TRBV5-1
ASSPGGDQPQH 11 TRBV6-5
ASGQGIRNQPQH 12 TRBV10-2
ASSRQQGEETQY 12 TRBV5-1
ASSQGTEYGYT 11 TRBV9
ASSNQVDSLTGQY 13 TRBV19
SAGDRGQEKLF 11 TRBV29-1
ATAVGPGQGSRKLF 14 TRBV19
SVWWLAGAEQY 11 TRBV29-1
ASSPTGGHGYT 11 TRBV6-5
ASSQDRGTQPQH 12 TRBV28
ASSETQRTGYT 11 TRBV25-1
ASSLGTEAF 9 TRBV5-6
ASSPGQDSEAF 11 TRBV18
ASSFRQGTTDTQY 13 TRBV5-1
ASSLLTGEAF 10 TRBV28
ASRLHPTDQPQH 12 TRBV5-4
ASSEAGTGGYGYT 13 TRBV6-1
ASNVLGTRGYT 11 TRBV5-4
ASSVGDLRGRGPDTQY 16 TRBV9
ASSLITGNTIY 11 TRBV19
ASSARQVFNTEAF 13 TRBV19
ASSPIFAVSEGNEQF 15 TRBV18
ASSLAIASGGANTQY 15 TRBV5-1
ASSLEPPNEQY 11 TRBV28
ASSLGQFSYEQY 12 TRBV28
ASSPLRTLEKLF 12 TRBV7-9
ASSGEGRQPQH 11 TRBV2
ASSQPGQGVREQF 13 TRBV3-1/TRBV3-2
ASSTQGAHTNEKLF 14 TRBV18
ASNPRGELF 9 TRBV7-9
AISEAGGSLSTDTQY 15 TRBV10-3
ASSQGRGNQPQH 12 TRBV3-1/TRBV3-2
ASSAGQARGALH 12 TRBV6-6
ASSIVHEQF 9 TRBV19
ASSPTNARGTYEQY 14 TRBV18
ASSPGTGDVGYT 12 TRBV28
ASSYGREPTDTQY 13 TRBV6-5
ASSLNPGPYEQY 12 TRBV7-3
ASSSGLSTNEKLF 13 TRBV5-1
ASSPRTSGRALDTQY 15 TRBV13
ASSRDWSSGNTIY 13 TRBV11-1